What follows are 21 T cell receptor beta chains derived from one specimen sequenced in a study of T cells in localized non-small cell lung cancer. Data came from immunoSEQ multiplex PCR; TCRdb stores just in-frame clones and leaves some out. The data show tens of thousands of clones, roughly 83% seen once. Specimen: peripheral blood mononuclear cells, collected before any cancer treatment. Receptor source: a man aged 40 to 69 with stage III lung adenocarcinoma.

The V and J genes are TRBV6-5 and TRBJ1-2; 8 bases map to TRBD1. Germline V gene sequence: CDR1 MNHEY, CDR2 SVGAGI. This CDR3 is built from 14 residues. V was clipped by 7 bases and J by 7 bases; unmatched bases: 11. The CDR3 DNA reads as TGTGCCAGCACTCCGGTGCAGGGGGCTGTTGGCTACACCTTC. It is translated as CASTPVQGAVGYTF.

This chain uses TRBV10-1 with TRBJ2-1, with 8 positions matching TRBD1. Trimming removed 2 bases from V and 9 bases from J; junction bases left unmatched: 9. In germline, CDR1 is WNHNN, CDR2 SYGVQD (reference sequence). CDR3 length equals 15 residues. CDR3 DNA sequence: TGCGCCAGCAGTGAGAGACTACCCGGACAGGGTGAGCAGTTCTTC. Translated, it gives CASSERLPGQGEQFF.

This chain joins TRBV5-1 and TRBJ2-7, with 11 bases aligning to TRBD2. The ends lost 4 bases at V and 0 bases at J; junction bases unmatched: 12. Germline V gene sequence: CDR1 SGHRS, CDR2 YFSETQ. There are 18 residues in the CDR3. The CDR3 loop is CASSRGSLAGGSSYEQYF. The CDR3 DNA is TGCGCCAGCAGCAGAGGGAGCCTAGCGGGGGGAAGCTCCTACGAGCAGTACTTC.

This sequence joins TRBV7-9 and TRBJ1-5, with D possibly matching TRBD1 (5 bases). V was trimmed by 0 bases and J by 5 bases, leaving 8 bases between them. Germline assignment: CDR1 SEHNR and CDR2 FQNEAQ (reference sequence). The CDR3 totals 14 residues. The CDR3 sequence: CASSLAGVYQPQHF. The CDR3 nucleotides are TGTGCCAGCAGCTTAGCAGGGGTCTATCAGCCCCAGCATTTT. The full variable domain, its missing parts supplied by reference TRBV7-9 and TRBJ1-5, is DTGVSQNPRHKITKRGQNVTFRCDPISEHNRLYWYRQTLGQGPEFLTYFQNEAQLEKSRLLSDRFSAERPKGSFSTLEIQRTEQGDSAMYLCASSLAGVYQPQHFGDGTRLSIL.

This clone is a singleton in its sample. The chain links TRBV19 to TRBJ2-7; D uncertain. The V gene's germline CDR1 is LNHDA and CDR2 SQIVND (reference sequence). V was trimmed by 5 bases and J by 3 bases, leaving 14 bases between them. The CDR3 extends over 14 amino acids. The CDR3 coding sequence is TGTGCCAGTAGTGTGACCCATCCCCGCTACGAGCAGTACTTC. Translating it yields CASSVTHPRYEQYF. The full variable domain, rest sourced from reference TRBV19 and TRBJ2-7, is DGGITQSPKYLFRKEGQNVTLSCEQNLNHDAMYWYRQDPGQGLRLIYYSQIVNDFQKGDIAEGYSVSREKKESFPLTVTSAQKNPTAFYLCASSVTHPRYEQYFGPGTRLTVT.

The chain recombines TRBV2 with TRBJ2-2, with D possibly TRBD2 on 7 matching bases. CDR1 and CDR2 (germline): SNHLY, FYNNEI. Between the trimmed V and J ends, which lost 2 bases and 0 bases, there was a span of 13 bases. This CDR3 has 17 amino acids. CDR3 sequence reads: CASSERGGGPNTGELFF. The CDR3 DNA reads TGTGCCAGCAGTGAAAGGGGGGGCGGACCGAACACCGGGGAGCTGTTTTTT.

V and J are TRBV7-9 and TRBJ2-7; 7 bases map to TRBD2. Trimming cost V 4 bases and J 0 bases; bases outside gene matches: 6. From germline, CDR1 is SEHNR and CDR2 FQNEAQ (reference sequence). CDR3 size: 15 residues. The chain's CDR3 is CASSSSSGISYEQYF. The CDR3 coding sequence is TGTGCCAGCAGCTCCTCTAGCGGTATCTCCTACGAGCAGTACTTC.

This sequence joins TRBV7-9 and TRBJ2-2; 8 nucleotides agree with TRBD2. The junction had 9 bases not matched to a gene; V was cut back by 5 bases and J by 1 base. The CDR3 extends over 17 amino acids. The germline CDR1 and CDR2 sequences are SEHNR and FQNEAQ (reference sequence). CDR3 region: CASSHPLRGENTGELFF. The CDR3 DNA reads as TGTGCCAGCAGCCATCCATTGCGGGGGGAGAACACCGGGGAGCTGTTTTTT.

The CDR3 coding sequence is TGCGCCAGCAGCCCGGGGACTAGCGGTTCCCAAGAGACCCAGTACTTC. Translating it yields CASSPGTSGSQETQYF. The gene calls are TRBV4-1 and TRBJ2-5; TRBD2 aligns across 11 bases. This CDR3 has 16 amino acids. Germline loops: CDR1 MGHRA, CDR2 YSYEKL. V trimming: 4 bases; J trimming: 1 base; junction bases outside the gene matches: 5.

The CDR3 sequence is CASSWTDSNQPQHF. CDR3 bases: TGTGCCAGCAGCTGGACAGATAGCAATCAGCCCCAGCATTTT. The J gene is TRBJ1-5, the V gene TRBV7-8; possibly TRBD1 for D (6 bases). V dropped 4 bases and J dropped 0 bases, with 7 bases sitting between them. The CDR3 totals 14 residues. CDR1 and CDR2 from the germline V gene are SGHVS and FQNEAQ. Complete variable domain (other parts from reference TRBV7-8 and TRBJ1-5): GAGVSQSPRYKVAKRGQDVALRCDPISGHVSLFWYQQALGQGPEFLTYFQNEAQLDKSGLPSDRFFAERPEGSVSTLKIQRTQQEDSAVYLCASSWTDSNQPQHFGDGTRLSIL.

This clone was found once. The rearrangement links TRBV18 to TRBJ2-2, with D possibly TRBD1 on 5 matching bases. The length of the CDR3 is 18 residues. Between the trimmed V and J ends, which lost 3 bases and 4 bases, there was a span of 21 bases. Germline lookup yields CDR1 KGHSH and CDR2 LQKENI. CDR3 in DNA: TGTGCCAGCTCACCTCCTCAATCGGACCCACAGGCCACCGGGGAGCTGTTTTTT. It is translated as CASSPPQSDPQATGELFF.

The V and J genes are TRBV5-8 and TRBJ2-3; D gene ambiguous. The CDR3 is made up of 17 amino acids. The germline gives CDR1 SGHTS, CDR2 YDEGEE. V dropped 0 bases and J dropped 1 base, with 15 bases sitting between them. CDR3 region: CASSLVVAVGGTDTQYF. As DNA, the CDR3 is TGTGCCAGCAGCTTGGTGGTTGCCGTTGGGGGCACAGATACGCAGTATTTT.

This chain joins TRBV28 and TRBJ2-7, with D possibly matching TRBD1 (7 bases). The V end was cut by 5 bases, the J end by 2 bases, with 19 bases between. The CDR3 length is 16 residues. CDR1 and CDR2 from the germline V gene are MDHEN and SYDVKM. CDR3 DNA: TGTGCCAGCAGTCACAGACTAGGACAGGAAACCTACGAGCAGTACTTC. Its translation: CASSHRLGQETYEQYF.

The chain employs TRBV11-2 and TRBJ1-1; D remains ambiguous. V was cut by 5 bases and J by 1 base, with 20 bases left in between. Germline V gene sequence: CDR1 SGHAT, CDR2 FQNNGV. The CDR3 is made up of 17 amino acids. CDR3 nucleotide sequence: TGTGCCAGCAGCCCGTATGAACAGTGGCAGACGAACACTGAAGCTTTCTTT. This codes for CASSPYEQWQTNTEAFF.

This clone was detected once. The chain couples TRBV28 to TRBJ2-5; 8 nucleotides align to TRBD1. The V gene's germline CDR1 is MDHEN and CDR2 SYDVKM. The CDR3 is 15 amino acids. Unmatched junction bases numbered 10, after V lost 8 bases and J lost 2 bases. The DNA for the CDR3 is TGTGCCAGCGGATGGGGACAGGCAGGGCAAGAGACCCAGTACTTC. It encodes CASGWGQAGQETQYF. The full variable domain, in which reference TRBV28 and TRBJ2-5 provide the parts outside the CDR3, is DVKVTQSSRYLVKRTGEKVFLECVQDMDHENMFWYRQDPGLGLRLIYFSYDVKMKEKGDIPEGYSVSREKKERFSLILESASTNQTSMYLCASGWGQAGQETQYFGPGTRLLVL.

The chain carries TRBV19 and TRBJ2-3; a possible D gene is TRBD2 (7 bases). The CDR3 contains 15 residues. V lost 8 bases, J lost 0 bases, and 15 bases lay in between. From germline, CDR1 is LNHDA and CDR2 SQIVND (reference sequence). The DNA for the CDR3 is TGTGCCAGTCAGCCCCGGGGGGCTAGCACAGATACGCAGTATTTT. It encodes CASQPRGASTDTQYF.

This chain connects TRBV10-3 to TRBJ1-3; no reliable D call. V lost 0 bases to trimming and J lost 4 bases, with 16 bases between them. The CDR3 runs 17 residues. Germline V gene sequence: CDR1 ENHRY, CDR2 SYGVKD. In DNA form, the CDR3 reads TGTGCCATCAGTGAGTCGCAGTTTCTAACTCTAGGAAACACCATATATTTT. Its translation is CAISESQFLTLGNTIYF.

The chain employs TRBV5-1 and TRBJ1-1; D is ambiguous. This CDR3 region has 14 residues. V lost 1 base and J lost 0, with 7 bases in between. Per the germline V gene, CDR1 is SGHRS and CDR2 is YFSETQ. The chain's CDR3 is CASSLPQMNTEAFF. The CDR3, as DNA: TGCGCCAGCAGCTTGCCCCAGATGAACACTGAAGCTTTCTTT.

This chain connects TRBV6-6 to TRBJ1-1; 7 bases are a match to TRBD1. The CDR3 sequence is 16 residues long. Germline V gives CDR1 MNHNY, CDR2 SVGAGI (reference sequence). The J segment lost 3 bases and the V segment lost 7 bases, leaving 14 bases of the junction unmatched. DNA of the CDR3: TGTGCCAGCACCGACGACAGGGCGGGGGATGACACTGAAGCTTTCTTT. This sequence encodes CASTDDRAGDDTEAFF.

The sample holds one count of this clone. The rearrangement joins TRBV10-3 to TRBJ2-5, with TRBD1 identical over 9 bases. This CDR3 spans 12 amino acids. The V segment lost 7 bases and the J segment 5 bases; nucleotides outside the gene matches: 2. The germline V gene encodes CDR1 ENHRY and CDR2 SYGVKD. This CDR3 reads CAITGQGETQYF. The CDR3 DNA follows: TGTGCCATCACGGGACAGGGTGAGACCCAGTACTTC.

The V gene is TRBV5-1, the J gene TRBJ1-5, with TRBD1 matching over 7 bases. The J segment lost 0 bases and the V segment lost 4 bases, leaving 4 bases of the junction unmatched. The CDR3 is 15 residues long. Germline CDR1 and CDR2: SGHRS and YFSETQ. The CDR3 nucleotides read TGCGCCAGCAGCCCAGGGGGGCGTAGCAATCAGCCCCAGCATTTT. Encoded protein: CASSPGGRSNQPQHF. Variable domain in full (rest from reference TRBV5-1 and TRBJ1-5): KAGVTQTPRYLIKTRGQQVTLSCSPISGHRSVSWYQQTPGQGLQFLFEYFSETQRNKGNFPGRFSGRQFSNSRSEMNVSTLELGDSALYLCASSPGGRSNQPQHFGDGTRLSIL.